This entry features one T cell receptor beta chain sequence. This sample was taken from a study of blood T cell repertoires in COVID-19. Study-level background: The origin of the acute and convalescent COVID-19 samples was the United States, Italy and Spain. In each case, the material was cDNA or gDNA derived from T cells, B-cell-depleted T cells, or PBMCs.

The CDR3 is made up of 13 amino acids. The ends were cut back, 6 bases at V and 1 base at J, with 8 bases in the middle. Germline CDR1 reads MNHEY; CDR2 reads SMNVEV (reference sequence). Per the study methods: Amplification from reference gene primers served as the basis for estimated nucleated cell counts. Produced via immunoSEQ multiplex PCR; TCRdb's table is partial and in-frame only. That table supplies the V and J calls and clone size; D and trimming were determined from the DNA. Of about 100,000 clones listed, around four fifths are singletons. Input material: peripheral blood. The gene calls are TRBV27 and TRBJ2-3; D remains ambiguous. This clonotype was sampled from a man aged 50 or older with active or convalescent COVID-19. The CDR3 is CASRVPGTDTQYF. The CDR3 DNA follows: TGTGCCAGCAGAGTGCCGGGCACAGATACGCAGTATTTT.